These T cell receptor beta chains were read from a single sample in a study of blood T cell repertoires in COVID-19. Sequencing was performed with immunoSEQ multiplex PCR; in TCRdb, only in-frame clones are kept and a portion is missing. The data show about 260,000 clones, around 84% seen once. Sequencing used peripheral blood. The receptors stem from a woman aged 55-69 years with COVID-19, enrolled during active disease. CDR3s leave out the opening cysteine and the closing phenylalanine or tryptophan.

v_call: TRBV6-2/TRBV6-3; cdr3_aa: ASSAPGQGFYGYT
v_call: TRBV5-6; cdr3_aa: ASSRRAGNSNYGYT
v_call: TRBV5-5; cdr3_aa: ASSWGEAQPQH
v_call: TRBV5-6; cdr3_aa: ASSLGGGGEKLF
v_call: TRBV5-6; cdr3_aa: ASSDRRRGSGNTIY
v_call: TRBV13; cdr3_aa: ASSYLDNGELF
v_call: TRBV7-7; cdr3_aa: ASSLGRGRGNTGELF
v_call: TRBV5-1; cdr3_aa: ASSLAFGYTEAF
v_call: TRBV6-6; cdr3_aa: ASSYRGGETGELF
v_call: TRBV11-2; cdr3_aa: ASSLRALAGQETQY
v_call: TRBV4-2; cdr3_aa: ASSQSRGQETQY
v_call: TRBV10-1; cdr3_aa: ATTRFTGELF
v_call: TRBV4-1; cdr3_aa: ASSPMGSGNSREQF
v_call: TRBV4-3; cdr3_aa: ASSQDLLYWRPVSGANVLT
v_call: TRBV28; cdr3_aa: ATRGGHGEQY
v_call: TRBV25-1; cdr3_aa: ASSEWGEGLAKNIQY
v_call: TRBV12-5; cdr3_aa: ASGSGTGKETQY
v_call: TRBV19; cdr3_aa: ASSLAGNTEAF
v_call: TRBV18; cdr3_aa: ASSRLRDRGSLLEKLF
v_call: TRBV5-5; cdr3_aa: ASTPDLAGYNEQF
v_call: TRBV5-1; cdr3_aa: ASSRQGAPIVNEQF
v_call: TRBV5-6; cdr3_aa: ASSAGTGTREKLF